One and the same sample provided the 16 T cell receptor beta chains below, sequenced in a study of blood T cell repertoires in COVID-19. Sequencing was performed with immunoSEQ multiplex PCR; in TCRdb, only in-frame clones are kept and a portion is missing. In the table there are 340,000 or so clones, roughly 91% of which are singletons. The source material was peripheral blood. These receptors came from a man aged 45-60 years with active or convalescent COVID-19.

V is TRBV4-2 and J is TRBJ1-3; D perhaps matches TRBD1 (5 bases). This CDR3 spans 15 amino acids. Trimming pared 2 bases from V and 0 bases from J, leaving 8 bases between. CDR1 is LGHNA, CDR2 YNFKEQ, per germline. The CDR3 here is CASSQFDSSGNTIYF. The CDR3 DNA reads as TGTGCCAGCAGCCAATTTGACAGCTCTGGAAACACCATATATTTT.

The CDR3, as DNA: TGTGCCACCAGTGATCGGGGACAGGGGCCGAACACCGGGGAGCTGTTTTTT. This codes for CATSDRGQGPNTGELFF. The chain joins TRBV24-1 to TRBJ2-2; TRBD1 aligns across 10 bases. CDR1 and CDR2 (germline): KGHDR, SFDVKD. Unmatched junction bases numbered 3, after V lost 3 bases and J lost 0 bases. The CDR3 is 17 residues long.

This clone is a singleton in its sample. This chain links TRBV19 with TRBJ2-1; 10 bases line up with TRBD2. Germline V gene sequence: CDR1 LNHDA, CDR2 SQIVND (reference sequence). The ends lost 3 bases at V and 8 bases at J; junction bases unmatched: 4. The CDR3 runs 14 residues. The chain's CDR3 is CASSILAGVDEQFF. Written as DNA, the CDR3 is TGTGCCAGTAGTATCCTAGCGGGGGTCGATGAGCAGTTCTTC.

CDR3 bases: TGCGCCAGCAGCAAGACTAGTACGACCGGGGAGCTGTTTTTT. Its translation: CASSKTSTTGELFF. V and J are TRBV5-1 and TRBJ2-2, with a possible D match to TRBD2 (6 bases). CDR1 is SGHRS and CDR2 is YFSETQ in the germline V gene. With 4 bases removed from V and 5 bases from J, the gap between germline ends came to 12 bases. The CDR3 consists of 14 residues.

V usage is TRBV4-1 and J usage is TRBJ2-7, with TRBD2 matching 7 bases. CDR3 length: 14 residues. J was trimmed by 6 bases and V by 0 bases; bases with no gene match: 5. CDR1 and CDR2 (germline): MGHRA, YSYEKL. The CDR3 region is CASSQEVGGPEQYF. CDR3 nucleotides: TGCGCCAGCAGCCAAGAAGTGGGAGGGCCCGAGCAGTACTTC.

The gene calls are TRBV7-2 and TRBJ2-7; 8 bases fit TRBD1. V dropped 5 bases and J dropped 1; count of bases not matched to a gene: 7. CDR1 is SGHTA and CDR2 is FQGNSA in the germline V gene. This CDR3 spans 15 amino acids. CDR3 DNA sequence: TGTGCCAGCAGCAGAACAGGACAGGGTTCCTACGAGCAGTACTTC. This sequence encodes CASSRTGQGSYEQYF.

This chain links TRBV4-1 with TRBJ2-1; no firm D call. CDR1 is MGHRA and CDR2 is YSYEKL in the germline V gene. The CDR3 sequence is 17 residues long. The V end lost 1 base, the J end lost 3 bases, and 16 bases lay between the germline ends. The CDR3 spells CASSQVPPVEIYNEQFF. The CDR3 DNA reads as TGCGCCAGCAGCCAAGTTCCGCCTGTGGAGATCTACAATGAGCAGTTCTTC.

The rearrangement links TRBV15 to TRBJ2-3; D remains ambiguous. The ends were cut back, 0 bases at V and 5 bases at J, with 9 bases in the middle. CDR1 LNHNV and CDR2 YYDKDF come from the germline V gene (reference sequence). This CDR3 comprises 14 residues. For the CDR3, the DNA is TGTGCCACCAGCAGAGATAGGTCAGGAGATACGCAGTATTTT. Amino acid sequence: CATSRDRSGDTQYF.

The rearrangement joins TRBV18 to TRBJ1-4; the D is unclear. The germline V and J ends were trimmed by 4 bases and 0 bases, with 15 bases remaining between them. The CDR3 spans 17 residues. Germline CDR1 reads KGHSH; CDR2 reads LQKENI. The CDR3 loop is CASSLNLDGATNEKLFF. For the CDR3, the DNA is TGTGCCAGCTCACTAAACCTAGACGGCGCAACTAATGAAAAACTGTTTTTT.

The genes are TRBV6-4 and TRBJ2-7, with 9 bases fitting TRBD1. The CDR3 runs to 17 residues. Germline CDR1 reads MRHNA; CDR2 reads SNTAGT. Germline trimming cut 3 bases from V and 5 bases from J; bases unmatched to any gene: 14. CDR3: CASSDLNQGQGANEQYF. CDR3 sequence (DNA): TGTGCCAGCAGTGATCTCAACCAGGGACAGGGAGCAAACGAGCAGTACTTC.

This clone was picked up a small number of times. The chain has TRBV30 and TRBJ1-4; 7 positions agree with TRBD1. The V segment lost 7 bases and the J segment 9 bases; nucleotides outside the gene matches: 14. There are 14 residues in the CDR3. The V gene's germline CDR1 is GTSNPN and CDR2 SVGIG (reference sequence). CDR3 loop: CASHIQGDEKKLFF. The CDR3 DNA is TGTGCCTCCCATATCCAGGGGGATGAGAAAAAACTGTTTTTT.

The chain links TRBV5-4 to TRBJ2-3; 16 bases are a match to TRBD2. CDR1 and CDR2 (germline): SGHNT, YYREEE (reference sequence). CDR3 length: 15 residues. The V segment lost 4 bases and the J segment 10 bases; nucleotides outside the gene matches: 6. CDR3 DNA: TGTGCCAGCAGCCCGACAGGGACTAGCGGGGGGGCGCAGTATTTT. It specifies CASSPTGTSGGAQYF.

The chain carries TRBV2 and TRBJ1-2; D is uncertain. Deletions cut 6 bases from V and 6 bases from J, with 8 bases between. Germline V gene lookup returns CDR1 SNHLY and CDR2 FYNNEI. The CDR3 runs to 11 residues. CDR3 protein: CASRAVHGYTF. The CDR3 bases are TGTGCCAGCAGGGCAGTTCATGGCTACACCTTC.

This clone showed up just once. The gene calls are TRBV12-3 or TRBV12-4 and TRBJ1-2; D call uncertain. The CDR3 extends over 13 amino acids. Between the trimmed V and J ends, which lost 3 bases and 8 bases, there was a span of 13 bases. CDR3 nucleotide sequence: TGTGCCAGCAGTTTGTTGCTGACTTGGGGCTACACCTTC. Translated, it gives CASSLLLTWGYTF.

The rearrangement joins TRBV28 to TRBJ1-3; D possibly corresponds to TRBD1 (5 bases). The CDR3 has 14 residues. Deletions cut 7 bases from V and 0 bases from J, with 10 bases between. The germline V gene has CDR1 MDHEN and CDR2 SYDVKM. The CDR3: CASIPDSSGNTIYF. In DNA form, the CDR3 reads TGTGCCAGCATACCTGACAGCTCTGGAAACACCATATATTTT. The variable domain in full, with the rest retrieved from reference TRBV28 and TRBJ1-3, is DVKVTQSSRYLVKRTGEKVFLECVQDMDHENMFWYRQDPGLGLRLIYFSYDVKMKEKGDIPEGYSVSREKKERFSLILESASTNQTSMYLCASIPDSSGNTIYFGEGSWLTVV.

The sample holds one count of this clone. The chain has TRBV5-4 and TRBJ1-2; tentative D call: TRBD1 (6 bases). CDR1 and CDR2 (germline): SGHNT, YYREEE (reference sequence). The V end lost 4 bases, the J end lost 8 bases, and 18 bases lay between the germline ends. There are 14 residues in the CDR3. The CDR3 is CASSRQAPEGGYTF. The CDR3 nucleotides read TGTGCCAGCAGCAGACAGGCACCCGAGGGAGGCTACACCTTC.